This T cell receptor (beta chain) was sequenced for a study of beta chain features in type 1 diabetes. cDNA synthesis used the whole RNA isolate, giving expressed TCRB sequences. TCRdb's copy holds only in-frame clones and misses some; the assay was immunoSEQ multiplex PCR. The sample consists of 350,000 to 450,000 clones, less than 15% of them appearing once. The source material was naive CD4+ T cells from blood. The receptor's source is a woman between 18 and 29 years old in good health.

The DNA of the CDR3 is TGTGCCAGCTCACCGGTAGCGGTCTCTGGGGCCAACGTCCTGACTTTC. It codes for CASSPVAVSGANVLTF. The chain has TRBV18 and TRBJ2-6, with a possible D match to TRBD2 (6 bases). V lost 3 bases to trimming and J lost 0 bases, with 9 bases between them. From germline, CDR1 is KGHSH and CDR2 LQKENI. The CDR3 spans 16 residues.